A single sample is the source of the 21 T cell receptor beta chains below, sequenced in a study of beta chain features in type 1 diabetes. TCRB transcripts that were expressed got sequenced, as all of the isolated RNA had been reverse transcribed. The method was immunoSEQ multiplex PCR; TCRdb's version includes in-frame clones alone and lacks a portion of them. The sample has a few hundred thousand clones, around an eighth seen once; the top ten hold 0.015%. Study results and limitations: In all four CD4+ subsets, TCRB CDR3 length was significantly, moderately reduced in type 1 diabetes.

No antigen is known for these receptors. Specimen: naive CD4+ T cells from blood. These TCRs come from a woman aged 18-29 years with type 1 diabetes.

This clone was seen only a few times. V is TRBV7-3 and J is TRBJ2-1; tentative D call: TRBD1 (5 bases). From germline, CDR1 is SGHTA and CDR2 FQGTGA. The CDR3 is made up of 18 amino acids. The ends were cut back, 5 bases at V and 0 bases at J, with 20 bases in the middle. In DNA form, the CDR3 reads TGTGCCAGCAGCCCCTACCGACAGCCATTGAGCTCCTACAATGAGCAGTTCTTC. Translation gives CASSPYRQPLSSYNEQFF.

V usage is TRBV7-6 and J usage is TRBJ2-7; 8 nucleotides align to TRBD1. Germline values: CDR1 SGHVS, CDR2 FNYEAQ. This CDR3 is 14 amino acids long. J gave up 4 bases and V 1 base, and 3 bases lay outside the gene matches. CDR3 nucleotide sequence: TGTGCCAGCAGCTTAGATCAGGGGGCTTACGAGCAGTACTTC. As protein: CASSLDQGAYEQYF.

In its sample, this clone was seen a few times. The V gene is TRBV28, the J gene TRBJ1-1; D is uncertain. CDR1 MDHEN and CDR2 SYDVKM come from the germline V gene. Trimming shortened V by 2 bases and J by 1 base, and 11 bases separated the two germline ends. The CDR3 runs to 15 residues. The CDR3 reads CASSLTAPANTEAFF. CDR3 DNA sequence: TGTGCCAGCAGTTTAACAGCCCCCGCGAACACTGAAGCTTTCTTT.

The chain recombines TRBV18 with TRBJ2-3, with 8 bases lining up with TRBD2. This CDR3 has 14 residues. Germline V gene sequence: CDR1 KGHSH, CDR2 LQKENI. V lost 2 bases and J lost 4; bases outside the gene matches: 2. The CDR3 DNA reads TGTGCCAGCTCACCAAGCGGGAGCGCAGATACGCAGTATTTT. It is translated as CASSPSGSADTQYF.

This clone has only a few counts. The V gene is TRBV7-2, the J gene TRBJ2-1, with D maybe TRBD1 (5 bases). V lost 4 bases and J lost 2, with 6 bases in between. Looked up from germline, CDR1 is SGHTA and CDR2 is FQGNSA. The CDR3 length is 13 residues. CDR3 in amino acids: CASSSDTYNEQFF. DNA of the CDR3: TGTGCCAGCAGCTCGGACACCTACAATGAGCAGTTCTTC.

The rearrangement links TRBV5-5 to TRBJ2-7, with 10 bases lining up with TRBD2. The CDR3 has 14 residues. V lost 4 bases, J lost 3 bases, and 4 bases stayed unmatched. In germline, CDR1 is SGHKS, CDR2 YYEKEE (reference sequence). For the CDR3, the DNA is TGTGCCAGCAGCCGCGGACTAGCGGACTACGAGCAGTACGTC. It yields the protein CASSRGLADYEQYV.

The V gene is TRBV15, the J gene TRBJ2-1, with D possibly matching TRBD2 (6 bases). This CDR3 is built from 15 residues. The V end lost 3 bases, the J end lost 4 bases, and 13 bases lay between the germline ends. The germline V gene encodes CDR1 LNHNV and CDR2 YYDKDF (reference sequence). The chain's CDR3 is CATSSEDYPYNEQFF. The CDR3 DNA sequence: TGTGCCACCAGCAGCGAGGACTATCCGTACAATGAGCAGTTCTTC.

The chain couples TRBV27 to TRBJ2-1; weak D call: TRBD1 (6 bases). The CDR3 extends over 16 amino acids. Germline lookup yields CDR1 MNHEY and CDR2 SMNVEV (reference sequence). V lost 7 bases, J lost 0 bases, and 16 bases lay in between. Here the CDR3 DNA reads TGTGCCAGCAAAAGATCCGGACAGCACTCCTACAATGAGCAGTTCTTC. It yields the protein CASKRSGQHSYNEQFF.

This clone was observed a handful of times. The chain employs TRBV25-1 and TRBJ2-2; D is perhaps TRBD2 (6 bases). The germline gives CDR1 MGHDK, CDR2 SYGVNS. The CDR3 loop spans 14 amino acids. Trimming removed 6 bases from V and 2 bases from J, with 10 bases in between. The CDR3: CASSPGTNTGELFF. DNA for the CDR3: TGTGCCAGCAGCCCCGGGACTAACACCGGGGAGCTGTTTTTT. Supplemented by reference TRBV25-1 and TRBJ2-2, the full variable domain reads EADIYQTPRYLVIGTGKKITLECSQTMGHDKMYWYQQDPGMELHLIHYSYGVNSTEKGDLSSESTVSRIRTEHFPLTLESARPSHTSQYLCASSPGTNTGELFFGEGSRLTVL.

Only a few counts were recorded for this clone. This chain connects TRBV6-5 to TRBJ1-2; D unresolved. The CDR3 totals 13 residues. V was trimmed by 4 bases and J by 4 bases, leaving 10 bases between them. CDR1 is MNHEY and CDR2 is SVGAGI in the germline V gene. CDR3 bases: TGTGCCAGCAGTTCCGGCGAGGTCTATGGCTACACCTTC. Translation: CASSSGEVYGYTF.

A remark on this clone: Other DNA sequences of this sample code for an identical CDR3. This sequence joins TRBV11-2 and TRBJ2-5; 7 bases fit TRBD1. The ends lost 5 bases at V and 4 bases at J; junction bases unmatched: 7. The CDR3 runs 14 residues. The germline gives CDR1 SGHAT, CDR2 FQNNGV. CDR3 sequence: CASSLRQGGETQYF. The CDR3 coding sequence is TGTGCCAGCAGCCTAAGACAGGGTGGAGAGACCCAGTACTTC.

This clone was picked up a small number of times. The gene calls are TRBV14 and TRBJ2-1; the match to TRBD1 covers 7 bases. The CDR3 contains 15 residues. Germline lookup yields CDR1 SGHDN and CDR2 FVKESK. V gave up 4 bases and J gave up 0 bases; unmatched junction bases: 3. The CDR3 nucleotides read TGTGCCAGCAGCCTTCCAGGGGGCTCCTACAATGAGCAGTTCTTC. It translates to CASSLPGGSYNEQFF.

This clone was counted between two and nine times. The chain recombines TRBV7-9 with TRBJ2-1; TRBD2 aligns across 10 bases. The CDR3 is made up of 18 amino acids. The ends lost 5 bases at V and 3 bases at J; junction bases unmatched: 13. Per the germline V gene, CDR1 is SEHNR and CDR2 is FQNEAQ (reference sequence). In DNA, the CDR3 is TGTGCCAGCAGCCGAGCGGGAGGGCCCTCTGGATTCTACAATGAGCAGTTCTTC. Translation: CASSRAGGPSGFYNEQFF.

This clone was observed a few times. The gene calls are TRBV5-8 and TRBJ1-2; 8 bases are shared with TRBD1. Germline trimming cut 4 bases from V and 4 bases from J; bases unmatched to any gene: 12. Germline CDR1 reads SGHTS; CDR2 reads YDEGEE. The CDR3 extends over 16 amino acids. CDR3 region: CASSPLGQGATYGYTF. In DNA, the CDR3 is TGTGCCAGCAGCCCCTTAGGGCAGGGGGCGACCTATGGCTACACCTTC.

The chain recombines TRBV6-5 with TRBJ2-7; TRBD1 might be the D (5 bases). CDR1 and CDR2 (germline): MNHEY, SVGAGI. V was pared by 2 bases and J by 1 base, with 12 bases between. The CDR3 is 15 residues long. In DNA, the CDR3 is TGTGCCAGCAGTTACAGCCAGGGCTTATCCTACGAGCAGTACTTC. The encoded protein is CASSYSQGLSYEQYF.

This chain links TRBV4-2 with TRBJ2-7; TRBD2 agrees at 7 bases. This CDR3 is built from 15 residues. With V trimmed by 3 bases and J by 4 bases, 9 bases remained unmatched. CDR1 and CDR2 from the germline V gene are LGHNA and YNFKEQ. The CDR3 loop reads CASSQASGTLYEQYF. The CDR3 coding sequence is TGTGCCAGCAGCCAGGCGAGCGGGACCCTTTACGAGCAGTACTTC.

The CDR3 nucleotides read TGTGCCATCAGCGGACTAGCCTACAATGAGCAGTTCTTC. Translated: CAISGLAYNEQFF. V and J are TRBV10-3 and TRBJ2-1, with 7 nucleotides matching TRBD2. There are 13 residues in the CDR3. The V segment lost 6 bases and the J segment 2 bases; nucleotides outside the gene matches: 1. The germline gives CDR1 ENHRY, CDR2 SYGVKD.

J is TRBJ1-1 and V is TRBV30, with a tentative D call TRBD1 (5 bases). V lost 4 bases, J lost 0 bases, and 9 bases lay in between. Per germline, CDR1 GTSNPN and CDR2 SVGIG (reference sequence). This CDR3 is 13 amino acids long. The CDR3 sequence: CAWTGNMNTEAFF. The CDR3 coding sequence is TGTGCCTGGACAGGGAACATGAACACTGAAGCTTTCTTT.

This clone has a handful of counts. V and J are TRBV18 and TRBJ2-5; tentatively, D is TRBD2 (5 bases). Germline CDR1 reads KGHSH; CDR2 reads LQKENI. Trimming pared 2 bases from V and 4 bases from J, leaving 11 bases between. This CDR3 comprises 14 residues. CDR3 nucleotide sequence: TGTGCCAGCTCACCAAGGGCCGCGGGAGAGACCCAGTACTTC. It yields the protein CASSPRAAGETQYF.

V is TRBV28 and J is TRBJ1-1; unclear D gene. Germline assignment: CDR1 MDHEN and CDR2 SYDVKM. V lost 3 bases to trimming and J lost 5 bases, with 13 bases between them. The CDR3 is 14 residues long. CDR3 sequence: CASSFPTTGTEAFF. The CDR3 DNA reads as TGTGCCAGCAGTTTCCCTACGACGGGGACTGAAGCTTTCTTT.

The genes are TRBV30 and TRBJ2-3; 9 nucleotides match TRBD2. The junction had 7 bases not matched to a gene; V was cut back by 5 bases and J by 7 bases. Germline V gene sequence: CDR1 GTSNPN, CDR2 SVGIG (reference sequence). The length of the CDR3 is 13 residues. In nucleotides, the CDR3 is TGTGCCTGGGTTAGCGGGAGAAGGTATACGCAGTATTTT. It encodes CAWVSGRRYTQYF.